The TCR beta chain described here comes from a study of cytomegalovirus exposure and HLA in healthy donors. This PCR relied on a set of 60 Vbeta primers and 13 Jbeta primers. Measured with immunoSEQ multiplex PCR; TCRdb has only the in-frame clones, and not every one. This listing includes some 70,000 clones. V was trimmed by 3 bases and J by 8 bases, leaving 16 bases between them. Germline V gives CDR1 LNHDA, CDR2 SQIVND (reference sequence). This CDR3 is built from 14 residues. This sequence joins TRBV19 and TRBJ1-2; D possibly corresponds to TRBD1 (6 bases). The clonotype originates from a man aged 40-49 years in good health and CMV-seronegative. What was sequenced was PBMCs. CDR3: CASSIKAGVGGYTF. CDR3 bases: TGTGCCAGTAGTATCAAGGCAGGGGTTGGGGGCTACACCTTC.